Presented here are 3 T cell receptor beta chains from one specimen sequenced in a study of cytomegalovirus exposure and HLA in healthy donors. The study ran its PCR with 60 Vbeta and 13 Jbeta primers. Libraries were prepared by immunoSEQ multiplex PCR; TCRdb keeps only in-frame clonotypes and omits some of them. The sample has 31,000 or so clones. The sample comprised PBMCs. All receptors derive from a female donor in good health and CMV-seronegative.

This chain uses TRBV27 with TRBJ2-1; possibly TRBD2 for D (6 bases). With 2 bases removed from V and 5 bases from J, the gap between germline ends came to 13 bases. This CDR3 region has 15 residues. Germline CDR1 MNHEY, CDR2 SMNVEV (reference sequence). DNA of the CDR3: TGTGCCAGCAGTTTAGCGGGCCGGGGGAACAATGAGCAGTTCTTC. Residues: CASSLAGRGNNEQFF.

The chain joins TRBV28 to TRBJ2-1; 8 nucleotides agree with TRBD1. The V and J ends lost 7 bases and 7 bases, in that order; junction bases with no gene match: 6. This CDR3 is built from 13 residues. CDR1 and CDR2 (germline): MDHEN, SYDVKM. The CDR3 sequence: CASNSRGRNEQFF. The CDR3 bases are TGTGCCAGCAACTCCAGGGGGCGGAATGAGCAGTTCTTC. Combining the CDR3 with reference TRBV28 and TRBJ2-1 gives the whole variable domain DVKVTQSSRYLVKRTGEKVFLECVQDMDHENMFWYRQDPGLGLRLIYFSYDVKMKEKGDIPEGYSVSREKKERFSLILESASTNQTSMYLCASNSRGRNEQFFGPGTRLTVL.

This chain joins TRBV6-5 and TRBJ2-1; TRBD1 might be the D (6 bases). There are 15 residues in the CDR3. V lost 4 bases, J lost 7 bases, and 17 bases lay in between. Germline lookup yields CDR1 MNHEY and CDR2 SVGAGI. The CDR3 loop is CASSSGTTETNEQFF. The CDR3 bases are TGTGCCAGCAGTTCCGGGACAACCGAAACGAATGAGCAGTTCTTC.